This record looks at one T cell receptor beta chain sequence and its context. The data are from a study of T cell responses to AZD1222 COVID-19 vaccine. Clones were read by immunoSEQ multiplex PCR, and TCRdb kept only the in-frame ones, dropping some. The profile shows 110,000 or so clones, around 83% of them singletons. The CDR3 is 14 residues long. Germline values: CDR1 KGHSH, CDR2 LQKENI. Trimming cost V 3 bases and J 10 bases, with 16 bases left between them. The material sequenced was peripheral blood, taken on day 0 of AZD1222 vaccination. The source of this sequence is an adult in good health. This chain joins TRBV18 and TRBJ2-1, with D unclear. CDR3 in DNA: TGTGCCAGCTCACCGTCGTCAACGGGCTCCGAGCAGTTCTTC. Protein product: CASSPSSTGSEQFF.